These 21 T cell receptor beta chains were sequenced from one sample in a study of T cells in Graves' hyperthyroidism and ophthalmopathy. TCR beta CDR3 region amplification was performed from RNA transcripts. The HTBI primer set drove a first-round RT-PCR of the TCR CDR3. TCRdb analysed the multiplex PCR reads with MiXCR anew, one entry per CDR3 protein. The sample consists of about 710,000 distinct CDR3 sequences, about 16% of them appearing once. The sequencing sample was made of blood. The receptors derive from a man between 18 and 35 years old with Graves' hyperthyroidism.

A few counts support this clonotype. The chain is built from TRBV25-1 and TRBJ2-1; 7 bases fit TRBD1. The V and J ends lost 1 base and 5 bases, in that order; junction bases with no gene match: 8. This CDR3 is 16 amino acids long. Germline CDR1 and CDR2: MGHDK and SYGVNS. This CDR3 reads CASSEWRQGENNEQFF. The DNA for the CDR3 is TGTGCCAGCAGTGAATGGAGACAGGGTGAGAACAATGAGCAGTTCTTC.

This clonotype was seen more than once but under ten times. The junction does not match germline at one end; this may be a read error. V usage is TRBV7-3 and J usage is TRBJ2-1; 7 bases map to TRBD2. This CDR3 has 16 residues. Germline-derived CDR1 and CDR2 are SGHTA and FQGTGA. In DNA form, the CDR3 reads TGTGCCAGCAGCTTATGGGGGGGACTATCCGACAATGAGCAGTCCTTC. This sequence encodes CASSLWGGLSDNEQSF.

The V gene is TRBV5-1, the J gene TRBJ2-7; 7 nucleotides line up with TRBD2. The CDR3 totals 17 residues. The germline V gene has CDR1 SGHRS and CDR2 YFSETQ. V dropped 6 bases and J dropped 0; count of bases not matched to a gene: 15. This CDR3 reads CASTQGPSGLSSYEQYF. The DNA of the CDR3 is TGCGCCAGCACCCAAGGCCCTAGCGGCCTGAGCTCCTACGAGCAGTACTTC.

V and J are TRBV9 and TRBJ2-3; TRBD2 matches 7 bases. Germline V CDR1 and CDR2: SGDLS, YYNGEE. CDR3 length: 15 residues. V gave up 3 bases and J gave up 1 base; unmatched junction bases: 5. CDR3 protein: CASSGGLFGTDTQYF. DNA of the CDR3: TGTGCCAGCAGCGGGGGACTATTCGGCACAGATACGCAGTATTTT.

V is TRBV6-5 and J is TRBJ1-3; D is unresolved. The length of the CDR3 is 17 residues. The V end lost 2 bases, the J end lost 0 bases, and 14 bases lay between the germline ends. Germline V gene lookup returns CDR1 MNHEY and CDR2 SVGAGI. The CDR3 sequence: CASSYRRGSRSGNTIYF. The CDR3 DNA reads as TGTGCCAGCAGTTACCGCCGCGGTAGTCGCTCTGGAAACACCATATATTTT.

This chain uses TRBV18 with TRBJ2-7; D unresolved. The germline CDR1 and CDR2 sequences are KGHSH and LQKENI. The CDR3 totals 13 residues. V was trimmed by 3 bases and J by 7 bases, leaving 13 bases between them. Here the CDR3 reads CASSPPSAIEQYF. CDR3 DNA: TGTGCCAGCTCACCCCCGTCGGCCATAGAGCAGTACTTC. The variable domain in full, completed from reference TRBV18 and TRBJ2-7, reads NAGVMQNPRHLVRRRGQEARLRCSPMKGHSHVYWYRQLPEEGLKFMVYLQKENIIDESGMPKERFSAEFPKEGPSILRIQQVVRGDSAAYFCASSPPSAIEQYFGPGTRLTVT.

The chain links TRBV15 to TRBJ2-2, with D hard to call. Germline lookup yields CDR1 LNHNV and CDR2 YYDKDF (reference sequence). The CDR3 extends over 12 amino acids. The V end was cut by 1 base, the J end by 8 bases, with 5 bases between. The CDR3 region is CATSRASGELFF. CDR3 DNA sequence: TGTGCCACCAGCAGAGCATCGGGGGAGCTGTTTTTT.

In its sample, this clonotype was seen many times. The rearrangement uses TRBV28 and TRBJ1-1, with D possibly matching TRBD1 (5 bases). V lost 3 bases to trimming and J lost 1 base, with 12 bases between them. The germline V gene has CDR1 MDHEN and CDR2 SYDVKM. The CDR3 covers 15 residues. The CDR3: CASSFPHGANTEAFF. CDR3 sequence (DNA): TGTGCCAGCAGTTTTCCCCACGGGGCGAACACTGAAGCTTTCTTT.

As to this clonotype: This may come from a read error, since a much larger clone is one base off. This sequence joins TRBV12-5 and TRBJ2-1; 12 bases line up with TRBD2. The CDR3 is 14 residues long. The germline V gene encodes CDR1 LGHNT and CDR2 FRNRAP. The CDR3 nucleotides are TGTGCTAGTGGTCTAGCGGGAGGGCACAATGAGCAGTCCTTC. Protein: CASGLAGGHNEQSF.

This clonotype was counted only a few times. The CDR3 DNA reads as TGTGCCAGCAGCCGGGGGATTGTTTCGTACAATGAGCAGTTCTTC. It specifies CASSRGIVSYNEQFF. The chain has TRBV7-3 and TRBJ2-1, with D perhaps matching TRBD2 (6 bases). The CDR3 consists of 15 residues. V was pared by 5 bases and J by 4 bases, with 15 bases between. Per the germline V gene, CDR1 is SGHTA and CDR2 is FQGTGA.

This clonotype was recorded many times. Here the CDR3 DNA reads TGTGCCAGCAGTCTCCGGACTAGCTCCGAGACCCAGTACTTC. Its protein is CASSLRTSSETQYF. The J gene is TRBJ2-5, the V gene TRBV2; TRBD2 agrees at 8 bases. The CDR3 length is 14 residues. Trimming cost V 5 bases and J 5 bases; bases outside gene matches: 7. The germline gives CDR1 SNHLY, CDR2 FYNNEI.

This clonotype has a count of ten or more. The chain is built from TRBV6-6 and TRBJ2-5, with D tentatively TRBD2 (5 bases). The CDR3 has 16 residues. Trimming removed 2 bases at V and 1 base at J, with 14 bases between. Germline values: CDR1 MNHNY, CDR2 SVGAGI (reference sequence). The CDR3 spells CASSYPMGEGQETQYF. The CDR3 DNA follows: TGTGCCAGCAGTTACCCGATGGGCGAGGGCCAAGAGACCCAGTACTTC.

V usage is TRBV20-1 and J usage is TRBJ2-5; tentative D call: TRBD1 (5 bases). The germline V gene encodes CDR1 DFQATT and CDR2 SNEGSKA (reference sequence). The CDR3 length is 12 residues. Trimming stripped 5 bases from V and 5 bases from J, with 12 bases between. The CDR3 sequence: CSAARAGETQYF. For the CDR3, the DNA is TGCAGTGCTGCCAGGGCCGGGGAGACCCAGTACTTC.

This clonotype was observed many times. The chain is built from TRBV11-3 and TRBJ2-1, with D possibly TRBD2 on 5 matching bases. The CDR3 totals 13 residues. The V and J ends lost 0 bases and 8 bases respectively, with 8 bases between them. CDR1 and CDR2 from the germline V gene are SGHNT and YENEEA. In DNA form, the CDR3 reads TGTGCCAGCAGCTTAGAGGGTAGCGATGAGCAGTTCTTC. It yields the protein CASSLEGSDEQFF.

This clonotype has a handful of counts. This chain uses TRBV20-1 with TRBJ1-6; tentatively, D is TRBD1 (5 bases). The CDR3 is 12 residues long. V was shortened by 2 bases and J by 10 bases, with 9 bases between the two germline ends. Germline assignment: CDR1 DFQATT and CDR2 SNEGSKA (reference sequence). This chain's CDR3 is CSARRQNSPLHF. Here the CDR3 DNA reads TGCAGTGCTAGACGACAGAACTCACCCCTCCACTTT.

This clonotype was seen ten or more times. The chain recombines TRBV7-7 with TRBJ2-3, with D uncertain. The V gene's germline CDR1 is SSHAT and CDR2 FNYEAQ (reference sequence). Trimming removed 5 bases from V and 0 bases from J, with 21 bases in between. The CDR3 has 18 residues. CDR3 in DNA: TGTGCCAGCAGCCCCCTTCGGACGGGCCCCTATAGCACAGATACGCAGTATTTT. This gives the protein CASSPLRTGPYSTDTQYF.

The chain's CDR3 is CSVAAHLGSYNEQFF. The CDR3 nucleotides read TGCAGCGTTGCCGCTCATCTGGGGAGCTACAATGAGCAGTTCTTC. V is TRBV29-1 and J is TRBJ2-1; tentatively, D is TRBD2 (5 bases). The CDR3 contains 15 residues. V lost 4 bases and J lost 3, with 16 bases in between. In germline, CDR1 is SQVTM, CDR2 ANQGSEA.

This clonotype was picked up a small number of times. The V gene is TRBV9, the J gene TRBJ2-1; D perhaps matches TRBD2 (6 bases). Deletions cut 4 bases from V and 12 bases from J, with 14 bases between. Per the germline V gene, CDR1 is SGDLS and CDR2 is YYNGEE. This CDR3 comprises 12 residues. CDR3 amino acids: CASSSPGLAQFF. The CDR3 DNA sequence: TGTGCCAGCAGCTCTCCGGGACTGGCGCAGTTCTTC.

Ten or more counts support this clonotype. The chain is built from TRBV2 and TRBJ1-4, with D unclear. In germline, CDR1 is SNHLY, CDR2 FYNNEI. This CDR3 has 13 amino acids. V lost 6 bases and J lost 4, with 9 bases in between. The CDR3 DNA reads TGTGCCAGCAGCGTCAGCTTTAATGAAAAACTGTTTTTT. Protein product: CASSVSFNEKLFF.

The sample holds many counts of this clonotype. J is TRBJ2-7 and V is TRBV20-1, with a tentative D call TRBD1 (6 bases). The V gene's germline CDR1 is DFQATT and CDR2 SNEGSKA (reference sequence). CDR3 size: 13 residues. Trimming took 4 bases from V and 0 from J, leaving 10 bases between them. The CDR3: CSATTGNSYEQYF. CDR3 bases: TGCAGTGCTACGACAGGCAACTCCTACGAGCAGTACTTC.

This clonotype has ten or more counts. V and J are TRBV24-1 and TRBJ1-2; D gene ambiguous. The CDR3 loop spans 15 amino acids. The V and J ends lost 0 bases and 0 bases respectively, with 7 bases between them. Germline loops: CDR1 KGHDR, CDR2 SFDVKD. The CDR3 reads CATSDLEEANYGYTF. DNA of the CDR3: TGTGCCACCAGTGATTTGGAAGAGGCTAACTATGGCTACACCTTC.